These 20 T cell receptor beta chains came from one sample sequenced in a study of chemoradiotherapy in HPV16-positive cancers. Profiling relied on immunoSEQ multiplex PCR, and the TCRdb table lists in-frame clones only, not all of them. The sample holds about 10,000 clones, approximately 93% seen once. The sequencing here drew on blood, taken from a patient who underwent chemoradiotherapy. The receptor source for this set is a human donor with HPV-associated anogenital cancer.

The V call is TRBV9, the J call TRBJ1-2, with D perhaps TRBD1 (6 bases). Trimming stripped 0 bases from V and 0 bases from J, with 15 bases between. Looked up from germline, CDR1 is SGDLS and CDR2 is YYNGEE. This CDR3 has 17 residues. The CDR3 sequence is CASSVDIWGAANYGYTF. In DNA form, the CDR3 reads TGTGCCAGCAGCGTAGACATTTGGGGGGCAGCTAACTATGGCTACACCTTC.

In its sample, this clone was seen once. The chain has TRBV4-2 and TRBJ2-3, with 7 bases fitting TRBD1. Looked up from germline, CDR1 is LGHNA and CDR2 is YNFKEQ. Losses at the gene ends were 3 bases for V and 9 bases for J; bases not matched to a gene: 6. CDR3 length: 13 amino acids. The chain's CDR3 is CASSQAGGETQYF. For the CDR3, the DNA is TGTGCCAGCAGCCAGGCAGGGGGTGAGACGCAGTATTTT.

This clone was counted a single time. The chain has TRBV5-1 and TRBJ2-3, with 13 bases that match TRBD2. The CDR3 spans 16 residues. Germline V CDR1 and CDR2: SGHRS, YFSETQ. J was trimmed by 3 bases and V by 4 bases; bases with no gene match: 5. Here the CDR3 DNA reads TGCGCCAGCAGCCCAAGGACTAGCGGGGGTACAGATACGCAGTATTTT. It specifies CASSPRTSGGTDTQYF.

The chain uses TRBV5-4 and TRBJ2-3; D gene uncertain. Germline V gene lookup returns CDR1 SGHNT and CDR2 YYREEE (reference sequence). Trimming removed 0 bases at V and 0 bases at J, with 8 bases between. The CDR3 has 15 residues. The CDR3 region has the DNA TGTGCCAGCAGCTTGGACGGCACTAGCACAGATACGCAGTATTTT. It encodes CASSLDGTSTDTQYF.

This chain connects TRBV7-3 to TRBJ2-1, with TRBD2 as a possible D gene (7 bases). The CDR3 spans 15 residues. Germline V lookup: CDR1 SGHTA, CDR2 FQGTGA. Deletions cut 3 bases from V and 2 bases from J, with 11 bases between. The CDR3 region is CASSFVGGPYNEQFF. The CDR3 DNA sequence: TGTGCCAGCAGCTTTGTCGGGGGGCCCTACAATGAGCAGTTCTTC. Variable domain in full (rest from reference TRBV7-3 and TRBJ2-1): GAGVSQTPSNKVTEKGKYVELRCDPISGHTALYWYRQSLGQGPEFLIYFQGTGAADDSGLPNDRFFAVRPEGSVSTLKIQRTERGDSAVYLCASSFVGGPYNEQFFGPGTRLTVL.

The J gene is TRBJ2-1, the V gene TRBV27; D is possibly TRBD2 (5 bases). The CDR3 runs 12 residues. Germline V lookup: CDR1 MNHEY, CDR2 SMNVEV (reference sequence). V dropped 5 bases and J dropped 9 bases, with 11 bases sitting between them. CDR3 sequence (DNA): TGTGCCAGCAGTCTCGGGATCGGTGAGCAGTTCTTC. Encoded protein: CASSLGIGEQFF.

The J gene is TRBJ2-6, the V gene TRBV4-1; weak D call: TRBD1 (6 bases). V was shortened by 3 bases and J by 1 base, with 13 bases between the two germline ends. This CDR3 is built from 17 residues. Germline assignment: CDR1 MGHRA and CDR2 YSYEKL. The CDR3 here is CASSQVQQGSGANVLTF. The CDR3 nucleotides are TGCGCCAGCAGCCAGGTCCAACAGGGTTCTGGGGCCAACGTCCTGACTTTC.

The rearrangement uses TRBV11-2 and TRBJ2-1, with a tentative D call TRBD2 (5 bases). Germline V gives CDR1 SGHAT, CDR2 FQNNGV. This CDR3 has 14 amino acids. V was trimmed by 0 bases and J by 7 bases, leaving 10 bases between them. The CDR3 reads CASSLDHTGNEQFF. CDR3 DNA sequence: TGTGCCAGCAGCTTAGATCATACGGGAAATGAGCAGTTCTTC.

V usage is TRBV7-9 and J usage is TRBJ1-1, with 8 positions matching TRBD1. The germline V gene encodes CDR1 SEHNR and CDR2 FQNEAQ (reference sequence). The CDR3 runs to 16 residues. Unmatched junction bases numbered 12, after V lost 4 bases and J lost 5 bases. CDR3 nucleotide sequence: TGTGCCAGCAGCTCCGGAACCAGGGGGCAGAGGACTGAAGCTTTCTTT. It translates to CASSSGTRGQRTEAFF.

The genes are TRBV6-5 and TRBJ2-6, with D possibly called TRBD1 or TRBD2 (6 bases each). This CDR3 is built from 16 residues. Trimming cost V 4 bases and J 3 bases, with 13 bases left between them. Germline assignment: CDR1 MNHEY and CDR2 SVGAGI. The CDR3 region has the DNA TGTGCCAGCAGTTCAACAGGGACTGTTGGGGCCAACGTCCTGACTTTC. This sequence encodes CASSSTGTVGANVLTF.

This rearrangement joins TRBV9 to TRBJ2-2; weak D call: TRBD1 (6 bases). V shed 3 bases and J shed 0 bases, with 15 bases lying between them. The CDR3 covers 17 residues. Germline loops: CDR1 SGDLS, CDR2 YYNGEE. This CDR3 is CASSEGVPATNTGELFF. The CDR3, as DNA: TGTGCCAGCAGCGAGGGGGTGCCAGCGACGAACACCGGGGAGCTGTTTTTT.

The V and J genes are TRBV7-9 and TRBJ1-2, with D tentatively TRBD1 (6 bases). The ends were cut back, 4 bases at V and 2 bases at J, with 17 bases in the middle. The CDR3 extends over 16 amino acids. Germline V CDR1 and CDR2: SEHNR, FQNEAQ (reference sequence). CDR3 coding DNA: TGTGCCAGCAGCTCATGGGGAACAGGGAAGAACTATGGCTACACCTTC. It is translated as CASSSWGTGKNYGYTF.

The chain carries TRBV7-2 and TRBJ2-3; TRBD2 matches 12 bases. The trim removed 1 base at V and 10 bases at J, leaving 6 bases unmatched. CDR1 is SGHTA and CDR2 is FQGNSA in the germline V gene. The CDR3 runs 15 residues. The CDR3 protein is CASSLELAGGEAQYF. The CDR3, as DNA: TGTGCCAGCAGCTTAGAACTAGCGGGGGGCGAAGCGCAGTATTTT.

The genes are TRBV5-4 and TRBJ2-5; perhaps TRBD2 as D (6 bases). The V end lost 4 bases, the J end lost 5 bases, and 21 bases lay between the germline ends. Per germline, CDR1 SGHNT and CDR2 YYREEE (reference sequence). The CDR3 is 16 amino acids. This CDR3 is CASSPGTGETVETQYF. In DNA form, the CDR3 reads TGTGCCAGCAGCCCTGGGACTGGAGAAACAGTCGAGACCCAGTACTTC.

In this sample, this clone turned up once. This chain links TRBV11-1 with TRBJ2-5, with D possibly being TRBD1 or TRBD2 (5 bases each). Germline CDR1 reads SGHAT; CDR2 reads FQDESV (reference sequence). V lost 4 bases, J lost 5 bases, and 17 bases lay in between. This CDR3 region has 15 residues. The CDR3 DNA is TGTGCCAGCAGCTCGTCCCCGGGACCTGGGGAGACCCAGTACTTC. Its protein is CASSSSPGPGETQYF.

The V and J genes are TRBV5-8 and TRBJ2-3; either TRBD1 or TRBD2 may supply D (6 bases each). The ends were cut back, 0 bases at V and 4 bases at J, with 18 bases in the middle. CDR1 SGHTS and CDR2 YDEGEE come from the germline V gene. This CDR3 comprises 17 residues. CDR3 nucleotide sequence: TGTGCCAGCAGCTTGGACCCCGACTACCGGGGGCCAGATACGCAGTATTTT. It translates to CASSLDPDYRGPDTQYF.

The CDR3 spells CASSYSSWGRTEAFF. Here the CDR3 DNA reads TGTGCCAGCAGTTACTCGAGTTGGGGTCGTACTGAAGCTTTCTTT. The chain uses TRBV6-5 and TRBJ1-1; unclear D gene. The CDR3 has 15 residues. Germline assignment: CDR1 MNHEY and CDR2 SVGAGI. V was cut by 0 bases and J by 5 bases, with 13 bases left in between.

The genes are TRBV21-1 and TRBJ1-4; TRBD1 reflects the table's D call only, with no check against the DNA. TRBV21-1 is deemed a pseudogene. The CDR3 sequence is 11 residues long. CDR3 sequence reads: CRDRENGRLFF. CDR3 DNA: TGTAGAGACAGGGAGAATGGGAGGCTGTTTTTT.

This clone has only one observation. The genes are TRBV5-4 and TRBJ1-1; D gene unclear. This CDR3 region has 13 residues. V lost 7 bases, J lost 1 base, and 11 bases lay in between. Germline V gene sequence: CDR1 SGHNT, CDR2 YYREEE (reference sequence). The CDR3 nucleotides read TGTGCCAGCCGCCCTTTGGGGAACACTGAAGCTTTCTTT. Its protein product is CASRPLGNTEAFF. Full variable domain (missing parts from reference TRBV5-4 and TRBJ1-1): ETGVTQSPTHLIKTRGQQVTLRCSSQSGHNTVSWYQQALGQGPQFIFQYYREEENGRGNFPPRFSGLQFPNYSSELNVNALELDDSALYLCASRPLGNTEAFFGQGTRLTVV.

This sequence joins TRBV7-9 and TRBJ1-2, with D unclear. Germline CDR1 reads SEHNR; CDR2 reads FQNEAQ (reference sequence). V lost 1 base to trimming and J lost 0 bases, with 15 bases between them. CDR3 length equals 17 residues. In DNA, the CDR3 is TGTGCCAGCAGCTTAGTTAGCTTGGGGTTAGCTAACTATGGCTACACCTTC. It encodes CASSLVSLGLANYGYTF.